A selection of T cell receptor beta chains follows, all from one sample in a study of tumor-infiltrating lymphocytes in primary liver carcinoma. MiXCR, run by TCRdb on the multiplex PCR reads, gives a single entry per CDR3 protein. The sample shows tens of thousands of distinct CDR3 sequences, about 80% of them seen only once. The material sequenced was liver tumor tissue from sampling region 2. Receptors were obtained from a man aged 35-49 years with primary liver carcinoma and hepatitis B virus infection. The CDR3 runs from the conserved cysteine through the conserved F or W. The D gene is left open where the match is weak. For some rows the clone size is stated as once, few or many, or as a class when expanded; others skip it.

v_call	clone_size	d_call	j_call	cdr3_aa	cdr3_nt
TRBV11-1	NA	TRBD2	TRBJ2-1	CASSLGLAGEVDNEHFF	TGTGCCAGTAGCCTGGGACTAGCGGGAGAAGTAGACAATGAGCACTTCTTC
TRBV4-2	NA	TRBD2	TRBJ2-1	CGSSPTSGISYNEQLF	TGTGGCAGCAGCCCGACCAGCGGGATCTCCTACAATGAGCAGCTCTTC
TRBV19	few	NA	TRBJ1-3	CASSITTLDPVGNTIYF	TGTGCCAGTAGTATCACCACACTGGACCCGGTTGGAAACACCATATATTTT
TRBV18	once	NA	TRBJ2-3	CASSPRGSSTDTQYF	TGTGCCAGCTCACCACGAGGGAGCAGCACAGATACGCAGTATTTT
TRBV4-2	NA	TRBD2	TRBJ2-1	CASKQDATGGHHNEQFF	TGTGCCAGCAAGCAAGATGCGACGGGAGGGCACCACAATGAGCAGTTCTTC
TRBV6-6	NA	TRBD1	TRBJ1-5	CANSYGDRSDQPQHF	TGTGCCAACAGTTACGGGGACAGGAGCGATCAGCCCCAGCATTTT
TRBV6-5	many	NA	TRBJ2-4	CASSYDQGQANIQYF	TGTGCCAGCAGCTACGACCAGGGGCAGGCCAACATTCAGTACTTC
TRBV29-1	NA	TRBD2	TRBJ2-2	CSVLAGGPATHTGELFF	TGCAGCGTTCTAGCGGGAGGGCCCGCTACGCACACCGGGGAGCTGTTTTTT
TRBV11-3	NA	NA	TRBJ2-1	CASSLGVPGLPHNEQFF	TGTGCCAGCAGCTTAGGCGTACCGGGACTCCCCCACAATGAGCAGTTCTTC
TRBV29-1	many	TRBD2	TRBJ2-1	CSVVSGDYNEQFF	TGCAGCGTTGTTAGCGGGGACTACAATGAGCAGTTCTTC
TRBV29-1	NA	TRBD1	TRBJ2-7	CSVITGGSSYEQYF	TGCAGTGTTATAACAGGGGGCAGCTCCTACGAGCAGTATTTC
TRBV6-2/TRBV6-3	once	NA	TRBJ2-2	CASRPPPGTDIF	TGTGCCAGTAGGCCTCCCCCCGGGACCGACATTTTT
TRBV29-1	many	NA	TRBJ1-2	CSVEVQAEVSYGYTF	TGCAGCGTTGAGGTTCAAGCGGAAGTTAGCTATGGCTACACCTTC
TRBV30	many	NA	TRBJ1-2	CAWSPNYGYTF	TGTGCCTGGAGTCCCAACTATGGCTACACCTTC
TRBV11-2	NA	NA	TRBJ2-1	CASSSRHSVRIYEQFF	TGTGCCAGCAGCTCGCGCCATAGCGTGAGGATCTATGAGCAGTTCTTC
TRBV9	few	NA	TRBJ2-2	CASSVAPGQPGELFF	TGTGCCAGCAGCGTAGCTCCGGGTCAACCCGGGGAGCTGTTTTTT
TRBV11-3	few	NA	TRBJ2-3	CASSWGDADTQYF	TGTGCCAGTAGCTGGGGTGATGCAGATACACAGTATTTT
TRBV29-1	NA	TRBD2	TRBJ2-1	CSVAWISGSSYNGQFF	TGCAGCGTCGCCTGGATTAGCGGGAGCTCCTACAATGGGCAGTTCTTC
TRBV6-1	NA	NA	TRBJ1-2	CASSSSPGTGGGGYIF	TGTGCCAGCAGTTCTAGTCCCGGGACGGGGGGAGGAGGCTACATCTTC
TRBV7-9	once	TRBD1	TRBJ2-5	CTSSSRDRGTQETQYF	TGTACCAGCAGCTCACGTGACAGGGGAACGCAAGAGACCCAGTACTTC
TRBV11-2	NA	NA	TRBJ2-2	CGSLPQGVYTGELFF	TGTGGCAGCCTCCCACAGGGAGTGTACACCGGGGAGCTGTTTTTC
TRBV7-8	NA	TRBD2	TRBJ2-3	CASGVAGQDMQYF	TGTGCCAGCGGTGTAGCGGGACAAGATATGCAGTATTTT
TRBV4-1	once	NA	TRBJ2-2	CASNQGLNTGELFF	TGTGCCAGCAACCAAGGTCTGAACACCGGGGAGCTGTTTTTT
TRBV7-9	NA	NA	TRBJ2-7	CASSKQERQNYEQYF	TGTGCCAGCAGCAAGCAGGAGAGACAGAACTACGAGCAGTACTTC
TRBV29-1	NA	NA	TRBJ2-1	CSVGDWSPYNEHFF	TGCAGCGTTGGGGACTGGAGCCCCTACAATGAGCATTTCTTC
TRBV13	NA	TRBD1	TRBJ2-1	CASSLGQGGIF	TGTGCCAGTAGCTTAGGACAGGGGGGGATCTTC
TRBV11-3	NA	TRBD2	TRBJ2-7	CTSRTGLGASYEKYF	TGTACCAGCAGGACCGGACTAGGGGCGTCCTACGAGAAGTACTTC
TRBV10-3	many	TRBD2	TRBJ2-2	CAISESLAGWNTGELFF	TGTGCCATCAGTGAGTCGCTAGCGGGATGGAACACCGGGGAGCTGTTTTTT
TRBV6-2/TRBV6-3	once	NA	TRBJ2-3	CASRLLAVPSTDTQYF	TGTGCCAGCAGACTCTTGGCGGTCCCAAGCACAGATACACAGTATTTT
TRBV5-1	NA	NA	TRBJ2-7	CASSWIADTYEEYF	TGCGCCAGCAGTTGGATAGCTGACACCTACGAGGAGTACTTC
TRBV28	many	NA	TRBJ2-7	CASSSQMFSRGFEQYF	TGTGCCAGCAGTTCCCAAATGTTCTCCCGAGGGTTCGAGCAGTACTTC
TRBV30	many	NA	TRBJ1-2	CAWSSGSNYGYTF	TGTGCCTGGAGTTCCGGGAGTAACTATGGCTACACCTTC
TRBV29-1	NA	NA	TRBJ2-1	CSLVDEISEQFF	TGCAGTCTTGTTGATGAGATAAGTGAGCAGTTCTTC
TRBV11-2	once	TRBD1	TRBJ2-7	CDSSIDPPGQGSYEQYF	TGCGATAGCAGCATCGACCCGCCGGGACAGGGAAGCTACGAGCAGTACTTC
TRBV11-2	NA	NA	TRBJ2-7	CGSSTTQGGQVPGLYEQYF	TGTGGCAGCAGTACGACACAGGGTGGACAAGTCCCTGGACTCTACGAGCAGTACTTC
TRBV18	NA	NA	TRBJ1-1	CASSPKGNTEAFF	TGTGCCAGCTCACCGAAGGGCAATACTGAAGCTTTCTTT
TRBV29-1	medium-sized	NA	TRBJ1-2	CSVADSKIYGYTF	TGCAGCGTTGCTGACAGCAAAATCTATGGCTACACCTTC
TRBV11-2	NA	NA	TRBJ2-7	CASSYTTNGTYEQYF	TGCGCCAGCAGCTATACGACTAACGGGACCTACGAGCAGTACTTC